Presented here are 16 T cell receptor beta chains from one specimen sequenced in a study of response to subunit inactivated influenza vaccine. TCRdb independently ran MiXCR on the RT-PCR reads; one entry per CDR3 protein. The repertoire includes more than 700,000 distinct CDR3 sequences, 21% of them detected once, and roughly 10% sits in the top ten. Sequenced here: PBMCs from blood, sampled approximately 5 days after vaccination. Receptors were obtained from a man aged 45-60 years who received an inactivated influenza vaccine.

The rearrangement links TRBV10-3 to TRBJ2-3; 9 bases are a match to TRBD1. The CDR3 covers 15 residues. Germline CDR1 reads ENHRY; CDR2 reads SYGVKD. Unmatched junction bases numbered 4, after V lost 4 bases and J lost 2 bases. The CDR3: CAISVRDRATDTQYF. CDR3 sequence (DNA): TGTGCCATCAGTGTCCGGGACAGGGCCACAGATACGCAGTATTTT.

The V gene is TRBV5-1, the J gene TRBJ1-6; D possibly corresponds to TRBD1 (6 bases). Germline loops: CDR1 SGHRS, CDR2 YFSETQ. This CDR3 contains 15 residues. Trimming stripped 0 bases from V and 7 bases from J, with 11 bases between. For the CDR3, the DNA is TGCGCCAGCAGCTTGGGACAGGTGCAGAATTCACCCCTCCACTTT. This codes for CASSLGQVQNSPLHF.

The V call is TRBV4-3, the J call TRBJ2-1; D unresolved. This CDR3 has 15 residues. The ends were cut back, 0 bases at V and 3 bases at J, with 9 bases in the middle. Per the germline V gene, CDR1 is LGHNA and CDR2 is YSLEER. The CDR3 DNA follows: TGCGCCAGCAGCCAAGATAGGGCACTCTACAATGAGCAGTTCTTC. Protein sequence: CASSQDRALYNEQFF.

This clonotype has a handful of counts. The V gene is TRBV12-3 or TRBV12-4, the J gene TRBJ1-2; no definite D call. V was trimmed by 3 bases and J by 5 bases, leaving 10 bases between them. This CDR3 has 13 residues. CDR3 nucleotides: TGTGCCAGCAGTTTTGCAGACCCTTATGGCTACACCTTC. This translates into CASSFADPYGYTF.

This clonotype turned up a few times. This rearrangement joins TRBV29-1 to TRBJ2-1, with TRBD1 as a possible D gene (6 bases). The CDR3 is made up of 14 amino acids. Germline V gene sequence: CDR1 SQVTM, CDR2 ANQGSEA. V was trimmed by 7 bases and J by 3 bases, leaving 16 bases between them. CDR3: CSAPFSGDYNEQFF. CDR3 DNA sequence: TGCAGCGCCCCGTTTTCAGGGGACTACAATGAGCAGTTCTTC.

This clonotype was seen only a few times. The chain uses TRBV6-2 or TRBV6-3 and TRBJ2-1; 7 bases fit TRBD1. This CDR3 region has 13 residues. Trimming removed 8 bases from V and 7 bases from J; junction bases left unmatched: 8. CDR1 MNHEY and CDR2 SVGEGT come from the germline V gene. The CDR3 loop is CASGRQGWNEQFF. The CDR3, as DNA: TGTGCCAGCGGAAGACAGGGTTGGAATGAGCAGTTCTTC.

The chain employs TRBV3-1 and TRBJ2-7; 10 positions match TRBD1. The germline V gene encodes CDR1 LGHDT and CDR2 YNNKEL (reference sequence). The ends lost 3 bases at V and 5 bases at J; junction bases unmatched: 7. This CDR3 is built from 15 residues. CDR3 sequence (DNA): TGTGCCAGCAGCCATAGGGACAGGGGTCTGGACGAGCAGTACTTC. This translates into CASSHRDRGLDEQYF.

The sample holds a few counts of this clonotype. The rearrangement links TRBV6-2 or TRBV6-3 to TRBJ1-6; 7 bases are a match to TRBD1. CDR3 size: 13 residues. Germline CDR1 is MNHEY and CDR2 is SVGEGT. Trimming took 8 bases from V and 10 from J; bases not matched to a gene: 8. CDR3 in amino acids: CASGAQGSSPLHF. CDR3 sequence (DNA): TGTGCCAGCGGGGCACAGGGGAGCTCACCCCTCCACTTT.

This clonotype was detected a few times. This chain connects TRBV11-2 to TRBJ2-5, with 12 bases lining up with TRBD2. Losses at the gene ends were 1 base for V and 8 bases for J; bases not matched to a gene: 14. This CDR3 is built from 18 residues. CDR1 and CDR2 from the germline V gene are SGHAT and FQNNGV. The CDR3 region has the DNA TGTGCCAGCAGCTTAGGACTAGCGGGAGCCCCGACCTACAATACCCAGTACTTC. This gives the protein CASSLGLAGAPTYNTQYF.

The chain is built from TRBV3-1 and TRBJ2-6; the D gene is possibly TRBD1 (5 bases). Germline assignment: CDR1 LGHDT and CDR2 YNNKEL (reference sequence). The length of the CDR3 is 14 residues. The V end was cut by 9 bases, the J end by 0 bases, with 9 bases between. The CDR3 DNA follows: TGTGCCAGTGCAGGGTACTCTGGGGCCAACGTCCTGACTTTC. Its translation is CASAGYSGANVLTF.

This clonotype was counted a few times. The chain carries TRBV12-3 or TRBV12-4 and TRBJ1-6, with D maybe TRBD1 (6 bases). Trimming cost V 8 bases and J 4 bases, with 12 bases left between them. The CDR3 extends over 14 amino acids. This CDR3 reads CASCRTAYNSPLHF. In nucleotides, the CDR3 is TGTGCCAGCTGCCGGACAGCGTATAATTCACCCCTCCACTTT.

This chain links TRBV28 with TRBJ2-3, with D possibly matching TRBD2 (6 bases). V was cut by 1 base and J by 2 bases, with 16 bases left in between. From germline, CDR1 is MDHEN and CDR2 SYDVKM. This CDR3 has 17 amino acids. The CDR3 DNA reads as TGTGCCAGCAGTTTATTCGGCCAGGGAGGATACACAGATACGCAGTATTTT. Protein sequence: CASSLFGQGGYTDTQYF.

This clonotype was recorded a few times. The chain is built from TRBV5-1 and TRBJ1-2; 9 bases map to TRBD1. This CDR3 has 14 residues. Unmatched junction bases numbered 4, after V lost 3 bases and J lost 4 bases. Germline V gene lookup returns CDR1 SGHRS and CDR2 YFSETQ. CDR3 amino acids: CASSWTGDAYGYTF. The CDR3 bases are TGCGCCAGCAGCTGGACAGGGGATGCCTATGGCTACACCTTC.

This clonotype was detected only a few times. This chain connects TRBV20-1 to TRBJ2-7, with a weak D call TRBD1 (6 bases). CDR1 is DFQATT, CDR2 SNEGSKA, per germline (reference sequence). CDR3 size: 12 residues. CDR3 amino acids: CTSGDNTYEQYF. CDR3 DNA: TGCACGTCCGGGGACAATACCTACGAGCAGTACTTC.

The V and J genes are TRBV12-3 or TRBV12-4 and TRBJ1-2; D gene ambiguous. Trimming removed 6 bases from V and 8 bases from J, with 16 bases in between. The CDR3 length is 13 residues. The CDR3 coding sequence is TGTGCCAGCAGCCTCCGGCCCGGAGGCGGCTACACCTTC. Residues: CASSLRPGGGYTF.

Many counts were recorded for this clonotype. The chain joins TRBV12-3 or TRBV12-4 to TRBJ2-1, with D hard to call. The CDR3 is made up of 11 amino acids. Trimming took off 7 bases at V and 6 bases at J, with 7 bases between the two ends. CDR3 DNA: TGTGCCAGCACGGTCTCCAATGAGCAGTTCTTC. It codes for CASTVSNEQFF.